These T cell receptor beta chains were read from a single sample in a study of beta chain features in type 1 diabetes. Data came from immunoSEQ multiplex PCR; TCRdb stores just in-frame clones and leaves some out. The sample carries 250,000 to 300,000 clones, over 11% recorded once. The sequencing sample was made of naive CD4+ T cells from blood. These receptors all come from a man under 40 with type 1 diabetes. Both conserved end residues are part of each CDR3. Each record gives: V gene, J gene, CDR3 protein.

v_gene: TRBV10-3; j_gene: TRBJ2-7; CDR3aa: CAIRNWTGPYEQYF
v_gene: TRBV2; j_gene: TRBJ2-7; CDR3aa: CASSGEASHEQYF
v_gene: TRBV9; j_gene: TRBJ2-1; CDR3aa: CASSFRELSGLGLNEQFF
v_gene: TRBV9; j_gene: TRBJ2-3; CDR3aa: CASSVATTSGSLTDTQYF
v_gene: TRBV28; j_gene: TRBJ2-7; CDR3aa: CASSLSPLQQYF
v_gene: TRBV9; j_gene: TRBJ2-3; CDR3aa: CASSPGTEGDTQYF
v_gene: TRBV28; j_gene: TRBJ1-5; CDR3aa: CASGVGGEVSNQPQHF
v_gene: TRBV28; j_gene: TRBJ2-3; CDR3aa: CASSLSTAGLTDTQYF
v_gene: TRBV2; j_gene: TRBJ2-1; CDR3aa: CASSDYGEQFF
v_gene: TRBV2; j_gene: TRBJ2-3; CDR3aa: CASSERGADTQYF
v_gene: TRBV2; j_gene: TRBJ2-3; CDR3aa: CASSATTVTDTQYF
v_gene: TRBV2; j_gene: TRBJ1-1; CDR3aa: CASSRTGTNTEAFF
v_gene: TRBV19; j_gene: TRBJ2-1; CDR3aa: CASSWSSYNEQFF
v_gene: TRBV28; j_gene: TRBJ2-5; CDR3aa: CASSTSGNGPETQYF
v_gene: TRBV11-3; j_gene: TRBJ2-3; CDR3aa: CASSLVGNTQYF
v_gene: TRBV29-1; j_gene: TRBJ2-5; CDR3aa: CSVSSYQETQYF
v_gene: TRBV7-2; j_gene: TRBJ2-1; CDR3aa: CASSPGTGQFF
v_gene: TRBV5-4; j_gene: TRBJ2-5; CDR3aa: CASSMDPGETQYF
v_gene: TRBV28; j_gene: TRBJ2-1; CDR3aa: CASSFSSGRFDEQFF
v_gene: TRBV7-9; j_gene: TRBJ2-1; CDR3aa: CASSLGLAEIYNEQFF
v_gene: TRBV18; j_gene: TRBJ2-7; CDR3aa: CASSSGTIHYEQYF
v_gene: TRBV10-3; j_gene: TRBJ1-1; CDR3aa: CAISKQGERTEAFF
v_gene: TRBV5-1; j_gene: TRBJ2-1; CDR3aa: CASSWDRARQFF
v_gene: TRBV6-5; j_gene: TRBJ2-7; CDR3aa: CASTRTDPYEQYF
v_gene: TRBV5-1; j_gene: TRBJ2-3; CDR3aa: CASSNGQGATDTQYF
v_gene: TRBV5-1; j_gene: TRBJ2-7; CDR3aa: CASRPILAGGYEQYF
v_gene: TRBV28; j_gene: TRBJ2-7; CDR3aa: CASSPQTSGRPEQYF
v_gene: TRBV19; j_gene: TRBJ2-3; CDR3aa: CASSDSRADTQYF
v_gene: TRBV7-9; j_gene: TRBJ1-5; CDR3aa: CASSGTGGNQPQHF
v_gene: TRBV27; j_gene: TRBJ2-1; CDR3aa: CASQEASSYNEQFF
v_gene: TRBV28; j_gene: TRBJ1-2; CDR3aa: CASREQGRTFYGYTF
v_gene: TRBV27; j_gene: TRBJ1-5; CDR3aa: CASSPFIGSNQPQHF
v_gene: TRBV30; j_gene: TRBJ2-5; CDR3aa: CAWSVIAGLETQYF
v_gene: TRBV4-1; j_gene: TRBJ1-5; CDR3aa: CASSHSLADSLNQPQHF
v_gene: TRBV7-9; j_gene: TRBJ2-1; CDR3aa: CASSSPYKDSRHEQFF
v_gene: TRBV19; j_gene: TRBJ2-5; CDR3aa: CASSIGVGQGNQETQYF
v_gene: TRBV19; j_gene: TRBJ1-1; CDR3aa: CASSPHRDRLNTEAFF